A single sample is the source of the 9 T cell receptor beta chains below, sequenced in a study of cytomegalovirus exposure and HLA in healthy donors. Assay used: immunoSEQ multiplex PCR; TCRdb lists only in-frame clones, some missing. The table has around 230,000 clones, around 86% seen once. Sequenced input: PBMCs. The source of these receptors is a woman aged 25 to 39 in good health and CMV-seropositive.

The rearrangement joins TRBV11-2 to TRBJ2-1, with TRBD2 matching 10 bases. Germline CDR1 is SGHAT and CDR2 is FQNNGV. V lost 6 bases, J lost 4 bases, and 9 bases stayed unmatched. CDR3 length: 16 amino acids. The CDR3 bases are TGTGCCAGCAGACCTCCGGGACTAGCGTTTTACAATGAGCAGTTCTTC. It translates to CASRPPGLAFYNEQFF.

The chain recombines TRBV29-1 with TRBJ1-1; 10 bases are a match to TRBD1. J was trimmed by 4 bases and V by 1 base; bases with no gene match: 3. The CDR3 length is 14 residues. Per germline, CDR1 SQVTM and CDR2 ANQGSEA. CDR3 DNA sequence: TGCAGCGTTGAAGGACAGGGGGCTTTCACTGAAGCTTTCTTT. As protein: CSVEGQGAFTEAFF.

V is TRBV5-8 and J is TRBJ2-7; 7 bases map to TRBD2. Trimming cost V 5 bases and J 7 bases; bases outside gene matches: 12. CDR1 is SGHTS and CDR2 is YDEGEE in the germline V gene. This CDR3 region has 14 residues. In DNA, the CDR3 is TGTGCCAGCAGTCCACAGGAGGCGGGAGTTGAGCAGTACTTC. This encodes CASSPQEAGVEQYF.

The table lists this clone with a few counts. V and J are TRBV5-1 and TRBJ2-1, with TRBD2 matching 10 bases. Unmatched junction bases numbered 16, after V lost 4 bases and J lost 9 bases. The V gene's germline CDR1 is SGHRS and CDR2 YFSETQ. This CDR3 contains 17 residues. The CDR3 sequence is CASSQGRASGSLPEQFF. The CDR3 bases are TGCGCCAGCAGCCAGGGAAGGGCTAGCGGGAGTCTGCCTGAGCAGTTCTTC.

J is TRBJ1-3 and V is TRBV6-6; D uncertain. V gave up 8 bases and J gave up 0 bases, with 8 bases separating them. CDR1 is MNHNY and CDR2 is SVGAGI in the germline V gene (reference sequence). This CDR3 has 13 amino acids. The CDR3 region is CASRSASGNTIYF. The CDR3 DNA sequence: TGTGCCAGCCGGTCCGCCTCTGGAAACACCATATATTTT.

The chain joins TRBV6-4 to TRBJ1-1, with D possibly matching TRBD1 (6 bases). The CDR3 totals 14 residues. V was shortened by 3 bases and J by 4 bases, with 12 bases between the two germline ends. The germline V gene encodes CDR1 MRHNA and CDR2 SNTAGT. The CDR3 DNA reads TGTGCCAGCAGTGAACGGGACATACTCACTGAAGCTTTCTTT. Translation gives CASSERDILTEAFF.

The chain is built from TRBV28 and TRBJ2-6; a possible D gene is TRBD2 (6 bases). Per the germline V gene, CDR1 is MDHEN and CDR2 is SYDVKM. This CDR3 contains 15 residues. Trimming removed 3 bases at V and 0 bases at J, with 6 bases between. The CDR3 here is CASSLGGSGANVLTF. In nucleotides, the CDR3 is TGTGCCAGCAGTTTGGGGGGCTCTGGGGCCAACGTCCTGACTTTC.

The rearrangement joins TRBV6-1 to TRBJ1-1; D might be TRBD1 (5 bases). CDR3 size: 13 residues. The V end lost 5 bases, the J end lost 5 bases, and 12 bases lay between the germline ends. Per the germline V gene, CDR1 is MNHNS and CDR2 is SASEGT. In DNA, the CDR3 is TGTGCCAGCAGTCAGGAGGGGCGGACTGAAGCTTTCTTT. Translation: CASSQEGRTEAFF.

This clone has only one observation. The chain recombines TRBV7-6 with TRBJ2-7, with 7 bases fitting TRBD1. V dropped 1 base and J dropped 2; count of bases not matched to a gene: 17. The CDR3 has 19 residues. The germline V gene has CDR1 SGHVS and CDR2 FNYEAQ. CDR3 loop: CASSLGGWSRGQPAYEQYF. DNA for the CDR3: TGTGCCAGCAGCTTAGGTGGGTGGTCGAGGGGACAGCCAGCCTACGAGCAGTACTTC.